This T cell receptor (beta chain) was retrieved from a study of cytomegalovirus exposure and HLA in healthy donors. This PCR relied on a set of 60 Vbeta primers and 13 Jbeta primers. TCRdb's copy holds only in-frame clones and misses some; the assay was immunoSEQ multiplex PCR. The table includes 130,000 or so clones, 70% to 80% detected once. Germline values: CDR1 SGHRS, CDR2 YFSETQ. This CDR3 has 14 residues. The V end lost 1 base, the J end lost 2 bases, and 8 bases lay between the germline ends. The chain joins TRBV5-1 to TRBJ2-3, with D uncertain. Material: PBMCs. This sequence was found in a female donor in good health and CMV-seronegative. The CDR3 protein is CASSLISYTDTQYF. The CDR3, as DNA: TGCGCCAGCAGCTTGATTTCTTACACAGATACGCAGTATTTT.